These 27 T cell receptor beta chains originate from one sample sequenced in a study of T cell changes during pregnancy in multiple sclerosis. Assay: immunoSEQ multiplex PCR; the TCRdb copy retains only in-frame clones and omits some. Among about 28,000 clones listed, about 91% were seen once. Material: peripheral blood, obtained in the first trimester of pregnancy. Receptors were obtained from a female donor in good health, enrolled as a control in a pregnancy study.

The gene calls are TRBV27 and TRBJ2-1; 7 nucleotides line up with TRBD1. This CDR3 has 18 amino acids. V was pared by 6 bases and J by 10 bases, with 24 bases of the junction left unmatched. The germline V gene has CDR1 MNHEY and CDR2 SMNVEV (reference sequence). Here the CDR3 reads CASSPISRATDRVREQFF. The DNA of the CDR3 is TGTGCCAGCAGCCCTATTTCCCGAGCGACCGACAGGGTACGCGAGCAGTTCTTC.

The CDR3 is CASSSFGAGGDNEQFF. In nucleotides, the CDR3 is TGCGCCAGCAGCTCCTTCGGAGCCGGGGGGGACAATGAGCAGTTCTTC. The J gene is TRBJ2-1, the V gene TRBV5-1; 8 bases are shared with TRBD2. After removal of 3 bases from V and 5 bases from J, the junction contained 10 bases not matched to a gene. Germline V gene data show CDR1 as SGHRS and CDR2 as YFSETQ. The CDR3 totals 16 residues.

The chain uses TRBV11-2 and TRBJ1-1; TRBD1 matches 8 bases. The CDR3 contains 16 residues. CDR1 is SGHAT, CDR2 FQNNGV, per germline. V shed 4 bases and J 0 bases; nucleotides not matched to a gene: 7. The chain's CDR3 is CASSYPGGGVNTEAFF. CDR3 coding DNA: TGTGCCAGCAGCTATCCAGGGGGCGGAGTGAACACTGAAGCTTTCTTT.

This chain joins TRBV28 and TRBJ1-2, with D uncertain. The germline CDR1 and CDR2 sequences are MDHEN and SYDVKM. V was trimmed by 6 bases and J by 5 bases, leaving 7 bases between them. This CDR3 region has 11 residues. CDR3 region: CASSRGYGYTF. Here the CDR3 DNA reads TGTGCCAGCAGCCGAGGGTATGGCTACACCTTC.

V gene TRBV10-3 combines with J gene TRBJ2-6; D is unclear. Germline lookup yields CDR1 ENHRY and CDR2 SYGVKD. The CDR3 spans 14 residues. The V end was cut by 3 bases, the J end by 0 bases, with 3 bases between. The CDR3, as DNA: TGTGCCATCAGTGACAGCTCTGGGGCCAACGTCCTGACTTTC. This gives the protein CAISDSSGANVLTF.

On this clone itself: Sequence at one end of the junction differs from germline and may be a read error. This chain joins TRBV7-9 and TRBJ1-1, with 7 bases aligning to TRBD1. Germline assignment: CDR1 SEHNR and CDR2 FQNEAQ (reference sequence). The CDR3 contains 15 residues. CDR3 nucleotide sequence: TGTGCCAGCAGCTTAGATGCCACAGGGGACACAGAAGCTTTCTTT. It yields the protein CASSLDATGDTEAFF.

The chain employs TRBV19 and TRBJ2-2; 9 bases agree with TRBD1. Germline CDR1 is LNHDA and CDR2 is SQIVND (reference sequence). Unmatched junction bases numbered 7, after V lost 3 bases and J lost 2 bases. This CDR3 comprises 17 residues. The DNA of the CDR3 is TGTGCCAGTAGTATTCTCCTGGGACAGGGAAACACCGGGGAGCTGTTTTTT. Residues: CASSILLGQGNTGELFF.

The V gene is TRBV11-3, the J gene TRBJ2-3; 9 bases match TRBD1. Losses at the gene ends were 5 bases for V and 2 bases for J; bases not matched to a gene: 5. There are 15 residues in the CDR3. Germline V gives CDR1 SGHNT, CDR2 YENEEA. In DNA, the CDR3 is TGTGCCAGCAGCCCCGGGACAGGGTCCACAGATACGCAGTATTTT. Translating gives CASSPGTGSTDTQYF.

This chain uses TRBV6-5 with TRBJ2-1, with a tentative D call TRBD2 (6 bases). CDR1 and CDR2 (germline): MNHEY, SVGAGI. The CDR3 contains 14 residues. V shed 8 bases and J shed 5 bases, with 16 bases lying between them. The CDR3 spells CASCTAGLNNEQFF. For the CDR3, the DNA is TGTGCCAGCTGTACAGCGGGCCTCAACAATGAGCAGTTCTTC.

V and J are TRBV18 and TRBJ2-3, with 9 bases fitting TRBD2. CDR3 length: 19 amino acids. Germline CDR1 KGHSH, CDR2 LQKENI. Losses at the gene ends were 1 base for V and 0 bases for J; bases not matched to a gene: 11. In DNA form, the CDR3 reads TGTGCCAGCTCACCACTCAGTGCTAGCGGGACTCATAGCACAGATACGCAGTATTTT. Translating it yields CASSPLSASGTHSTDTQYF.

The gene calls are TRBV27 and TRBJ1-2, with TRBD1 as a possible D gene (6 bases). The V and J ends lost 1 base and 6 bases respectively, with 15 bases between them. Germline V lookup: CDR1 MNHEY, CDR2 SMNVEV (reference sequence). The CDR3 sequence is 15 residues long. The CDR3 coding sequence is TGTGCCAGCAGTTTATTCGGACAGATGGGCGATGGCTACACCTTC. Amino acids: CASSLFGQMGDGYTF.

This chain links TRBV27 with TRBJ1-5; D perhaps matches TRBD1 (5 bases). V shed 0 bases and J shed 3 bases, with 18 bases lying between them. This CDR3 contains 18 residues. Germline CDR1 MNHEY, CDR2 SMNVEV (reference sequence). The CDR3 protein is CASSLSQGRGGDNQPQHF. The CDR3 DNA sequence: TGTGCCAGCAGTTTATCCCAGGGACGGGGGGGGGACAATCAGCCCCAGCATTTT.

CDR3 loop: CASSQEALYGYTF. CDR3 DNA sequence: TGCGCCAGCAGCCAAGAAGCGCTTTATGGCTACACCTTC. The chain combines TRBV4-3 with TRBJ1-2; D not certain. V was clipped by 0 bases and J by 5 bases, with 7 bases between them. CDR3 length: 13 amino acids. The germline CDR1 and CDR2 sequences are LGHNA and YSLEER.

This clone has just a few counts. CDR3: CASSSGLAGGTAGTQYF. In DNA, the CDR3 is TGTGCCAGCAGCTCCGGACTAGCGGGGGGGACTGCGGGTACGCAGTATTTT. The chain links TRBV5-8 to TRBJ2-3, with TRBD2 matching over 15 bases. Looked up from germline, CDR1 is SGHTS and CDR2 is YDEGEE. CDR3 length equals 17 residues. Germline trimming cut 3 bases from V and 8 bases from J; bases unmatched to any gene: 10.

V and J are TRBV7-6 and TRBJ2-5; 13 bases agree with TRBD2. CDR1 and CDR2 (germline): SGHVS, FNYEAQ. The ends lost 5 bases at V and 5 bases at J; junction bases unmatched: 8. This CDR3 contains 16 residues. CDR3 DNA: TGTGCCAGCAGCGGACGACTAGCGGGGGGTTCGGAGACCCAGTACTTC. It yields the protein CASSGRLAGGSETQYF. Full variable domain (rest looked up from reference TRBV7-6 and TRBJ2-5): GAGVSQSPRYKVTKRGQDVALRCDPISGHVSLYWYRQALGQGPEFLTYFNYEAQQDKSGLPNDRFSAERPEGSISTLTIQRTEQRDSAMYRCASSGRLAGGSETQYFGPGTRLLVL.

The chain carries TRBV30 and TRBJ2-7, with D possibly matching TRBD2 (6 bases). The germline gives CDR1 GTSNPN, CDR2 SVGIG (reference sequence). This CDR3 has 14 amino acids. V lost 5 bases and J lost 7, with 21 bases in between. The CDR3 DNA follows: TGTGCCTGGTCACCGGGCCCCTTAAGCGGGGAGCAGTACTTC. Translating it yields CAWSPGPLSGEQYF.

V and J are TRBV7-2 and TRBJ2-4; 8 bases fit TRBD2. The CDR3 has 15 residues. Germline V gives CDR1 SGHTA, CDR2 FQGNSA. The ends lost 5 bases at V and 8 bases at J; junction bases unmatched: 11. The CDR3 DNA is TGTGCCAGCAGCCTAGTTCGGGGGGGTACGGACATTCAGTACTTC. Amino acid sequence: CASSLVRGGTDIQYF. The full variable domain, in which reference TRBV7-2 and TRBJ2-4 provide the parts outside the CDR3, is GAGVSQSPSNKVTEKGKDVELRCDPISGHTALYWYRQSLGQGLEFLIYFQGNSAPDKSGLPSDRFSAERTGGSVSTLTIQRTQQEDSAVYLCASSLVRGGTDIQYFGAGTRLSVL.

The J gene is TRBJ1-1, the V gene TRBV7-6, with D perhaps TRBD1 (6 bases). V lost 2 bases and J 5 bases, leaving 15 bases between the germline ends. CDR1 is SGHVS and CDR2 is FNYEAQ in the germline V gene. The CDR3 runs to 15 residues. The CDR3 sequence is CASSLKSAGVTEAFF. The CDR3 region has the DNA TGTGCCAGCAGCTTAAAGTCGGCAGGGGTGACTGAAGCTTTCTTT.

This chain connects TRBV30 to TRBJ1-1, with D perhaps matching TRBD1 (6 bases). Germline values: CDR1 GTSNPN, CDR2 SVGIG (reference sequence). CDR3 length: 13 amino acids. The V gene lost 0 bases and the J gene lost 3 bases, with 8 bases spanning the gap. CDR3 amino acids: CAWSVGGDTEAFF. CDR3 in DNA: TGTGCCTGGAGTGTAGGGGGGGACACTGAAGCTTTCTTT.

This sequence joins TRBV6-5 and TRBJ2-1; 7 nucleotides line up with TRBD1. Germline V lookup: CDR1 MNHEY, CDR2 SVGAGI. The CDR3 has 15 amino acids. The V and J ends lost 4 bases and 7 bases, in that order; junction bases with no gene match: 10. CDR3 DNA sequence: TGTGCCAGCAGTTCCCCGGGTAGGGGGCCAAATGAGCAGTTCTTC. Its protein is CASSSPGRGPNEQFF.

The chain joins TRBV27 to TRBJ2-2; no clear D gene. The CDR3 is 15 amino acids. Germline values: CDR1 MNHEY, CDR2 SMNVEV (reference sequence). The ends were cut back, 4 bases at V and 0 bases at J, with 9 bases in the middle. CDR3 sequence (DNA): TGTGCCAGCAGTTCTTTTCGGGCGAACACCGGGGAGCTGTTTTTT. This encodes CASSSFRANTGELFF.

CDR3 sequence reads: CASKGLAGVSTDTQYF. The CDR3, as DNA: TGTGCCAGCAAGGGACTAGCGGGAGTGAGCACAGATACGCAGTATTTT. V gene TRBV27 combines with J gene TRBJ2-3, with 14 bases lining up with TRBD2. Germline V lookup: CDR1 MNHEY, CDR2 SMNVEV (reference sequence). Trimming at V came to 7 bases and at J to 0 bases, leaving 3 bases not matched to a gene. CDR3 length: 16 residues.

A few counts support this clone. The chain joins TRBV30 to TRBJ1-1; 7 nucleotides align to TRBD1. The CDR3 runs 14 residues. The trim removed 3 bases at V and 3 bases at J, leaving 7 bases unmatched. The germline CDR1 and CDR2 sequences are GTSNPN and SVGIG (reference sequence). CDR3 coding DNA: TGTGCCTGGAGCCCGTACAGGGGCGACACTGAAGCTTTCTTT. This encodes CAWSPYRGDTEAFF.

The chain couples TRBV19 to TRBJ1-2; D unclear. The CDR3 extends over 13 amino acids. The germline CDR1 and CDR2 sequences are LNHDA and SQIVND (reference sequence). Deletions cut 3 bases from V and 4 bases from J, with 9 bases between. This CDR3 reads CASSMFGFYGYTF. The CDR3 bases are TGTGCCAGTAGTATGTTCGGGTTCTATGGCTACACCTTC.

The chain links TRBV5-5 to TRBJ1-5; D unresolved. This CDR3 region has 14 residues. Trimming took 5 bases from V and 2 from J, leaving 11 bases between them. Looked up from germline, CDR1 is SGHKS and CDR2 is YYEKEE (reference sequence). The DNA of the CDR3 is TGTGCCAGCAGTTTCGGTCAGGGCAATCAGCCCCAGCATTTT. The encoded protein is CASSFGQGNQPQHF.

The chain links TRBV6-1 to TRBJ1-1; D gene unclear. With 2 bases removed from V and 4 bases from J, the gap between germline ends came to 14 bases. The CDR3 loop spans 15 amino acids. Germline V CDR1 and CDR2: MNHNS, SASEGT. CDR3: CASSEKPSGVTEAFF. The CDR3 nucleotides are TGTGCCAGCAGTGAAAAACCCTCCGGGGTCACTGAAGCTTTCTTT.

The CDR3 sequence is CASSYPTLTSSVSTDTQYF. The CDR3 DNA follows: TGTGCCAGCAGCTACCCTACCCTTACCTCTAGCGTGAGTACAGATACGCAGTATTTT. The chain is built from TRBV11-2 and TRBJ2-3; TRBD2 might be the D (6 bases). Germline CDR1 SGHAT, CDR2 FQNNGV. The CDR3 length is 19 residues. Trimming pared 4 bases from V and 3 bases from J, leaving 26 bases between.